This T cell receptor (beta chain) is from a study of T cell responses to AZD1222 COVID-19 vaccine. As for the study in general: Pooling covered second doses at about 4 or about 12 weeks. Whole-study results and caveats: Mostly white British, mostly female donors; authors suggested clonal diversity may be underestimated. Spike-spanning, vaccine-associated CD4 TCRs were dominant at 160-218 and 743-854.

Measured with immunoSEQ multiplex PCR; TCRdb has only the in-frame clones, and not every one. The sample contains roughly 150,000 clones, around 92% of which appear only once. As for this clone: Its antigen remains unknown.

V shed 5 bases and J shed 7 bases, with 5 bases lying between them. Germline values: CDR1 MNHNS, CDR2 SASEGT. The length of the CDR3 is 11 residues. The sample here was peripheral blood, taken on day 0 of AZD1222 vaccination. The clonotype originates from an adult in good health. The chain couples TRBV6-1 to TRBJ1-4; D ambiguous. As DNA, the CDR3 is TGTGCCAGCAGTTATGCTGAAAAACTGTTTTTT. It is translated as CASSYAEKLFF.